The rows below give T cell receptor beta chains drawn from one sample of a study of graft-versus-host responses after intestinal transplantation. No antigens are known for them. Repertoires were generated with immunoSEQ multiplex PCR, while TCRdb's copy carries only in-frame clones and drops some. The sample holds tens of thousands of clones, about 91% seen once. Source: unstimulated CD8+ T cells sorted from spleen or lymph node cells, taken before intestinal transplant. Receptors were obtained from a human donor who received an intestinal transplant. Each CDR3 is given with its conserved first and last residue. D genes are given only for firm matches. The size field is filled for only some rows; it gives once, few, many or a size class.

j_gene,v_gene,abundance,d_gene,CDR3nt,CDR3aa
TRBJ2-7,TRBV28,.,.,TGTGCCATACAGGATCCCTACGAGCAGTACTTC,CAIQDPYEQYF
TRBJ2-7,TRBV27,.,.,TGTGCCAGCAGTTCTCCGTACGGGGTGACGGGGTACGAGCAGTACTTC,CASSSPYGVTGYEQYF
TRBJ1-1,TRBV27,.,TRBD1,TGTGCCAGCAGTTTTACTCTGCCGGGACAGGGGGGATTATGGCGCATGAACACTGAAGCTTTCTTT,CASSFTLPGQGGLWRMNTEAFF
TRBJ2-3,TRBV30,.,TRBD2,TGTGCCACACCGACTAGCACCTACACAGATACGCAGTATTTT,CATPTSTYTDTQYF
TRBJ2-1,TRBV9,.,TRBD2,TGTGCCAGCAGCGTAGACGGGAGGGAGGGTAATGAGCAGTTCTTC,CASSVDGREGNEQFF
TRBJ2-7,TRBV7-9,once,.,TGTGCCAGCAGCTTTAGCACTATATCCTACGAGCAGTACTTC,CASSFSTISYEQYF
TRBJ2-3,TRBV9,.,.,TGTGCCAGCAGCGTAGTAGCCGAGAGGGATACGCAGTATTTT,CASSVVAERDTQYF
TRBJ2-4,TRBV11-2,once,TRBD1,TGTGCCAGCAGCCCTAACGCCGGGACAGGGGTGGGGAACATTCAGTACTTC,CASSPNAGTGVGNIQYF
TRBJ2-7,TRBV30,.,.,TGTGCCTGGAGTGTACTAAAGTGGCGGGAACCGGACGAGCAGTACTTC,CAWSVLKWREPDEQYF
TRBJ1-2,TRBV6-5,.,.,TGTGCCAGCAGTTACGGGGCAGGGGACGGCTACACCTTC,CASSYGAGDGYTF
TRBJ2-7,TRBV5-1,.,.,TGCGCCAGCAGCTTGGCGCGGGGTAACGAGCAGTACTTC,CASSLARGNEQYF
TRBJ2-7,TRBV5-8,.,TRBD2,TGTGCCAGCAGCTTCGGACTAGCGTACGAGCAGTACTTC,CASSFGLAYEQYF
TRBJ1-5,TRBV7-9,.,.,TGTGCCAGCAGCTTGGAGGGGAGTAGCAATCAGCCCCAGCATTTT,CASSLEGSSNQPQHF
TRBJ2-7,TRBV5-1,.,TRBD2,TGCGCCAGCACCGATACTAGCGGGGCCTACGAGCAGTACTTC,CASTDTSGAYEQYF
TRBJ2-7,TRBV9,.,TRBD1,TGTGCCAGCAGCGTAGCGGGGACAGGGGGCTACGAGCAGTACTTC,CASSVAGTGGYEQYF
TRBJ2-1,TRBV6-1,.,.,TGTGCCAGCAGTGACTTCCTCCACAATGAGCAGTTCTTC,CASSDFLHNEQFF
TRBJ2-3,TRBV27,.,TRBD2,TGTGTCAGCAGGCCGGGACTAGCAGCGACAGATACGCAGTATTTT,CVSRPGLAATDTQYF
TRBJ2-5,TRBV11-1,once,.,TGTGCCAGCAGCTTAGAGTACAGGGATTCGGAAGAGACCCAGTACTTC,CASSLEYRDSEETQYF
TRBJ1-1,TRBV4-1,.,.,TGCGCCAGCAGCCAAGGACCGGGACACGCTGAAGCTTTCTTT,CASSQGPGHAEAFF
TRBJ1-5,TRBV27,.,.,TGTGCCAGCAGTTCTACAGCCGACTATAGCAATCAGCCCCAGCATTTT,CASSSTADYSNQPQHF
TRBJ2-6,TRBV7-6,.,TRBD1,TGTGCCAGCAGCTCTGGACAGGCCGACTCTGGGGCCAACGTCCTGACTTTC,CASSSGQADSGANVLTF
TRBJ2-7,TRBV15,.,TRBD1,TGTGCCACCAGCATGGGGGACAGAACCACCTACGAGCAGTACTTC,CATSMGDRTTYEQYF
TRBJ2-3,TRBV7-9,.,.,TGTGCCAGCATAGGCACAGATACGCAGTATTTT,CASIGTDTQYF
TRBJ2-7,TRBV11-2,.,TRBD1,TGTGCCAGCAGCTTCGGACAGGCTACCTATGAGCAGTACTTC,CASSFGQATYEQYF
TRBJ2-3,TRBV9,.,TRBD2,TGTGCCAGCAGCCTACGACTAGCGGAGGGCCCGGGGGATACGCAGTATTTT,CASSLRLAEGPGDTQYF
TRBJ1-2,TRBV5-6,once,.,TGTGCCAGCAGCTTGGTCGGGTCGACTAACTATGGCTACACCTTC,CASSLVGSTNYGYTF
TRBJ1-2,TRBV28,.,.,TGTGCCAGCAGCCCCGGACTAGGCGAGGGGGTCTATGGCTACACCTTC,CASSPGLGEGVYGYTF
TRBJ2-3,TRBV5-4,.,.,TGTGCCAGCAGCCTCCAGTCAGATACGCAGTATTTT,CASSLQSDTQYF
TRBJ2-5,TRBV10-2,.,TRBD2,TGCGCCAGCAGAGCACCCGCCGGGACTAGCGGGGGGGAAGAGACCCAGTACTTC,CASRAPAGTSGGEETQYF